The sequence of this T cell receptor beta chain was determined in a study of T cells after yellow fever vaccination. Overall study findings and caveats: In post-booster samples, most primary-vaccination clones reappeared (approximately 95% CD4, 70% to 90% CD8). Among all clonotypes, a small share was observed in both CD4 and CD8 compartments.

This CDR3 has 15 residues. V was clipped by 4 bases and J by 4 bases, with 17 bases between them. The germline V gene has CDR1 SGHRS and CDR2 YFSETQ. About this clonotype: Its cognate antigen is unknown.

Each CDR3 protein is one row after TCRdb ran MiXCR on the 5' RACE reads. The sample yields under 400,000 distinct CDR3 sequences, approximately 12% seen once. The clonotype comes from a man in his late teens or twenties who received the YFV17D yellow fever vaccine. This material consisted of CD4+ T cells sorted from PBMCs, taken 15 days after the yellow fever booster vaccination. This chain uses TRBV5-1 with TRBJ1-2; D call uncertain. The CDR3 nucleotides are TGCGCCAGCAGCCCCGGGTCAGCAGGACCCTATGGCTACACCTTC. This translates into CASSPGSAGPYGYTF.